Listed below are T cell receptor beta chains from one sample, sequenced in a study of cytomegalovirus exposure and HLA in healthy donors. Clones were sequenced by immunoSEQ multiplex PCR, and TCRdb holds only the in-frame ones, with some missing. The sample has around 130,000 clones, roughly four fifths seen once. The sample consisted of PBMCs. These receptors all stem from a woman aged 45-65 years in good health and CMV-seropositive. Both conserved end residues are part of each CDR3. D genes are given only for firm matches. A clone size is listed for some rows: how often the clone was seen (once, few, many), or a class if it is expanded.

TRBJ2-1 | TRBV30 | NA | 14 | TRBD2 | TGTGCCTGGAAGGTGGCTAGCGGGGAGGGTGAGCAGTTCTTC | CAWKVASGEGEQFF
TRBJ1-6 | TRBV7-2 | NA | 15 | NA | TGTGCCAGCAGCTCCGGGACACAGGGTTATTCACCCCTCCACTTT | CASSSGTQGYSPLHF
TRBJ2-7 | TRBV25-1 | NA | 16 | NA | TGTGCCAGCAGTGAATATATGGGGGCGGCTGGCAGCGAGCAGTACTTC | CASSEYMGAAGSEQYF
TRBJ2-1 | TRBV2 | once | 15 | TRBD2 | TGTGCCAGCAGTGCCACTAGCGGGGGGCCAGATGAGCAGTTCTTC | CASSATSGGPDEQFF
TRBJ2-4 | TRBV19 | NA | 16 | TRBD2 | TGTGCCAGTAGTGCCCGAGAAGCGGGGGGGCAAAACATTCAGTACTTC | CASSAREAGGQNIQYF
TRBJ2-7 | TRBV14 | NA | 12 | NA | TGTGCCAGCAGCCAAGATCACTACGAGCAGTACTTC | CASSQDHYEQYF
TRBJ2-3 | TRBV29-1 | NA | 13 | NA | TGCAGCCTCCTCGGGGGGCTGCCAGATACGCAGTATTTT | CSLLGGLPDTQYF
TRBJ2-1 | TRBV5-4 | NA | 16 | TRBD1 | TGTGCCAGCAGCTTTCCGACAGGGGGGGGCGGGAATGAGCAGTTCTTC | CASSFPTGGGGNEQFF
TRBJ1-1 | TRBV5-8 | NA | 16 | TRBD1 | TGTGCCAGCAGCTTTCCGGGACAGGGAATTTTAGCTGAAGCTTTCTTT | CASSFPGQGILAEAFF
TRBJ1-1 | TRBV19 | NA | 12 | NA | TGTGCCAGTACCTTCCGGGACTTAGAAGCTTTCTTT | CASTFRDLEAFF
TRBJ1-2 | TRBV4-1 | few | 16 | NA | TGCGCCTGCAGCCAAGCTCTGGGGGTGGGGGGGTATGGCTACACCTTC | CACSQALGVGGYGYTF
TRBJ2-7 | TRBV14 | NA | 13 | NA | TGTGCCAGCAGCCAAGGTGTAGAATACGAGCAGTACTTC | CASSQGVEYEQYF
TRBJ2-5 | TRBV7-2 | NA | 13 | TRBD1 | TGTGCCAGCAGCCGGGACAGGGGAGAGACCCAGTACTTC | CASSRDRGETQYF
TRBJ2-2 | TRBV4-2 | NA | 19 | TRBD2 | TGTGCCAGCAGCCAAGGTCCTAGCGGGGGGGCTTCGTTTACCGGGGAGCTGTTTTTT | CASSQGPSGGASFTGELFF
TRBJ1-1 | TRBV6-6 | NA | 14 | NA | TGTGCCACTTTACCCTCGGGTGGTAACACTGAAGCTTTCTTT | CATLPSGGNTEAFF
TRBJ2-5 | TRBV5-1 | NA | 13 | NA | TGCGCCAGCCGGGGAGGGGGCCAAGAGACCCAGTACTTC | CASRGGGQETQYF
TRBJ2-7 | TRBV4-2 | NA | 17 | TRBD2 | TGTGCCAGCAGCCAAGATCCTAGCGGGGGTCCTACCTACGAGCAGTACTTC | CASSQDPSGGPTYEQYF
TRBJ1-6 | TRBV10-3 | once | 15 | TRBD1 | TGTGCCATCAGTGCTGACAGGGACCTCAATTCACCCCTCCACTTT | CAISADRDLNSPLHF
TRBJ1-5 | TRBV28 | NA | 12 | NA | TGTGCCAGCAGAGGGGGAGGGCAGCCCCAGCATTTT | CASRGGGQPQHF
TRBJ2-7 | TRBV9 | once | 12 | TRBD1 | TGTGCCAGTCAGGACAGGGTTCACTTAGTGAACTTC | CASQDRVHLVNF
TRBJ2-7 | TRBV7-6 | NA | 15 | NA | TGTGCCAGCAGCTTAGGCCTCGGACAGTCTATCGAGCAGTACTTC | CASSLGLGQSIEQYF
TRBJ2-4 | TRBV5-8 | NA | 13 | NA | TGTGCCAGCAGCCACCCTCGGACAGACATTCAGTACTTC | CASSHPRTDIQYF